This TCR beta chain was sequenced in a study of OX40 agonist ivuxolimab in advanced cancers. Data came from immunoSEQ multiplex PCR; TCRdb stores just in-frame clones and leaves some out. Here the sample spans about 23,000 clones, roughly 71% being singletons. In germline, CDR1 is SGHTA, CDR2 FQGNSA. This CDR3 has 14 amino acids. V was pared by 2 bases and J by 7 bases, with 11 bases between. The clonotype originates from an adult with an advanced solid tumor such as melanoma, head and neck, liver or kidney cancer. Sequenced material: CD4+ or CD8+ T cells sorted from blood, taken in a trial of the OX40 agonist ivuxolimab. V usage is TRBV7-2 and J usage is TRBJ1-4, with a possible D match to TRBD1 (6 bases). CDR3 in DNA: TGTGCCAGCAGCTTATTGGGGGCGCGTGAAAAACTGTTTTTT. Translating gives CASSLLGAREKLFF.